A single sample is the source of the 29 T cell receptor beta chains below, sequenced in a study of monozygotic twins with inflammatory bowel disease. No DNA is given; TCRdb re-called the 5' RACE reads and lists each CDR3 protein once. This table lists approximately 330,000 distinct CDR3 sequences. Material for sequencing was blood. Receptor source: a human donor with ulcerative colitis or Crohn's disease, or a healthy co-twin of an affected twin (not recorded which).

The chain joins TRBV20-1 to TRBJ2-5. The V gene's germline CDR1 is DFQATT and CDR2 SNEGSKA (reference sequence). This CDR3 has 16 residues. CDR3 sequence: CSARVLLAGSQETQYF.

CDR3 sequence reads: CASSFRPLTGFDTEAFF. The chain couples TRBV7-2 to TRBJ1-1; TCRdb returns TRBD1, unconfirmable since there is no DNA. The CDR3 extends over 17 amino acids. Germline loops: CDR1 SGHTA, CDR2 FQGNSA.

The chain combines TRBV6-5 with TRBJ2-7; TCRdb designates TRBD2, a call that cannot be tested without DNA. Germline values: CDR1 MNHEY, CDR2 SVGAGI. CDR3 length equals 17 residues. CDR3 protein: CASSYARVWDSTYEQYF.

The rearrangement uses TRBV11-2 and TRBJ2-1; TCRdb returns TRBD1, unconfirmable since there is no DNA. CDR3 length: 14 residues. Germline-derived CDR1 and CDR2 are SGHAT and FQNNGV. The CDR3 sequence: CASSRPGSYNEQFF.

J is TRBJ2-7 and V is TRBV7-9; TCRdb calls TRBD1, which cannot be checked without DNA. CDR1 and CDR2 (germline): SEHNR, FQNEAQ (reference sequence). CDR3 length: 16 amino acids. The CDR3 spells CASSDPPQVSSYEQYF.

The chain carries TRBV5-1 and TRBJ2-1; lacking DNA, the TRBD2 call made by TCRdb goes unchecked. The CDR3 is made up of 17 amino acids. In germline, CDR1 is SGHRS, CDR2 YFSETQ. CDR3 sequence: CASSFSPSGGLYNEQFF.

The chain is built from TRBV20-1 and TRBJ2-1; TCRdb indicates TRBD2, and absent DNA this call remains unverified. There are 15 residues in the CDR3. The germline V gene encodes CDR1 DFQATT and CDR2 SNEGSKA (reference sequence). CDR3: CSARHPVAEYNEQFF.

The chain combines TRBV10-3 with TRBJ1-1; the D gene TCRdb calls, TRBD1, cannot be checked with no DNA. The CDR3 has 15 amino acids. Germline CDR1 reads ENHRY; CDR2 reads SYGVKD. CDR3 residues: CAISDPGQGSTEAFF.

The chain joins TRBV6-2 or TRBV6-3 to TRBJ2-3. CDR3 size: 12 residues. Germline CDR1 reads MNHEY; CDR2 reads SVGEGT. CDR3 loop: CASSSNEDTQYF.

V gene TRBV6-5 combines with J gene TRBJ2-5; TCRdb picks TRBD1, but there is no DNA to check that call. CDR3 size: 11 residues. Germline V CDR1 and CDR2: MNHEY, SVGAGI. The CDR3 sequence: CATGQGETQYF.

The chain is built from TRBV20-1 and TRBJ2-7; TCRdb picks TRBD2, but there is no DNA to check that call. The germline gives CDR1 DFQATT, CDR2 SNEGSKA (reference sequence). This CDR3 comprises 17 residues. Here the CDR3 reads CSASLWELAGGIGEQYF.

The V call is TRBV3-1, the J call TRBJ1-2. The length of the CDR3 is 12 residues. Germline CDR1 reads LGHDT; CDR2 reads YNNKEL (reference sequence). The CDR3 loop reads CASSTQNYGYTF. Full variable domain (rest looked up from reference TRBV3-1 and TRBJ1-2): DTAVSQTPKYLVTQMGNDKSIKCEQNLGHDTMYWYKQDSKKFLKIMFSYNNKELIINETVPNRFSPKSPDKAHLNLHINSLELGDSAVYFCASSTQNYGYTFGSGTRLTVV.

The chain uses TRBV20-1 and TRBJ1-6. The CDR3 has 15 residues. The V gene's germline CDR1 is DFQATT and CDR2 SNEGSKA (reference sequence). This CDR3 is CSATGLAAYNSPLHF.

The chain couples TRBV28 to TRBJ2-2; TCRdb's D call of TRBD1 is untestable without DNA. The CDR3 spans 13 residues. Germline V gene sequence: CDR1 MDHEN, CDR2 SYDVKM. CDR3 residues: CASSGGGTGELFF.

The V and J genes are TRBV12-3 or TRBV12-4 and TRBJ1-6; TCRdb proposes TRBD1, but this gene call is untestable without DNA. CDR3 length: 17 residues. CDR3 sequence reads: CASSLTGATLGGSPLHF.

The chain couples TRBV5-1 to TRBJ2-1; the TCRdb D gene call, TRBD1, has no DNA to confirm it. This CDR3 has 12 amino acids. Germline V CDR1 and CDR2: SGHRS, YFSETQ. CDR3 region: CASSLGGSGQFF.

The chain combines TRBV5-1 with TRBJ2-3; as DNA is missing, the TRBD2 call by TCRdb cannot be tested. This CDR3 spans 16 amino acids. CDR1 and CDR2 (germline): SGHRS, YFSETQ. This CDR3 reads CASSLGLAPSTDTQYF.

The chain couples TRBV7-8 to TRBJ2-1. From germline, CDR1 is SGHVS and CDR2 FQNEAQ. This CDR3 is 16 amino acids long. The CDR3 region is CASSLYLKEIDNEQFF.

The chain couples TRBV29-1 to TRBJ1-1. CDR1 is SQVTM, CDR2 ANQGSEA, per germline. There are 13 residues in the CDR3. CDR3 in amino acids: CSPSEGPNTEAFF.

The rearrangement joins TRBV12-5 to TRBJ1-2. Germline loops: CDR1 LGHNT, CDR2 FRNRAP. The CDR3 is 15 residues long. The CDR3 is CASGSERLSGYGYTF. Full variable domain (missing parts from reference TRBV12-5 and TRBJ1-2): DARVTQTPRHKVTEMGQEVTMRCQPILGHNTVFWYRQTMMQGLELLAYFRNRAPLDDSGMPKDRFSAEMPDATLATLKIQPSEPRDSAVYFCASGSERLSGYGYTFGSGTRLTVV.

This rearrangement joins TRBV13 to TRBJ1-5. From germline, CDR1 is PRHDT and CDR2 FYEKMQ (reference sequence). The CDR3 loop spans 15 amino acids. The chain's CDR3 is CASSLGGENWQPQHF.

Here the CDR3 reads CSVGGGEQPQHF. J is TRBJ1-5 and V is TRBV29-1; the D call of TRBD1 rests on TCRdb alone, since no DNA is present to check it. The CDR3 sequence is 12 residues long. Germline CDR1 is SQVTM and CDR2 is ANQGSEA.

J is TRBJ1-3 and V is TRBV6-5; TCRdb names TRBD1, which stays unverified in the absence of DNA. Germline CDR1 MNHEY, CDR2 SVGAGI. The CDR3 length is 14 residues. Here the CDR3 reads CASSSTVSGNTICF.

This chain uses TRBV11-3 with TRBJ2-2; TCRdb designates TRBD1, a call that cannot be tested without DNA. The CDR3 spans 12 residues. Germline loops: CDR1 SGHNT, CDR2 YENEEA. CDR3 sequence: CASKGVSGELFF.

The CDR3 loop is CASSARDRGNTEAFF. The V call is TRBV9, the J call TRBJ1-1; TCRdb reports TRBD1, a call that lacks DNA to check it against. The germline gives CDR1 SGDLS, CDR2 YYNGEE. This CDR3 contains 15 residues. The variable domain in full, completed from reference TRBV9 and TRBJ1-1, reads DSGVTQTPKHLITATGQRVTLRCSPRSGDLSVYWYQQSLDQGLQFLIQYYNGEERAKGNILERFSAQQFPDLHSELNLSSLELGDSALYFCASSARDRGNTEAFFGQGTRLTVV.

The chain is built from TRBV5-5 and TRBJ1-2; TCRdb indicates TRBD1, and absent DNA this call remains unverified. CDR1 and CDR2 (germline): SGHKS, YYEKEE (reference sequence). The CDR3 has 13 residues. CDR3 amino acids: CASSLQGWSGYTF.

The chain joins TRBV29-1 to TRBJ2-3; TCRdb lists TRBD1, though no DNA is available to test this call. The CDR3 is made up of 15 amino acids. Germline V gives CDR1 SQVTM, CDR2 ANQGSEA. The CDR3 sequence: CSVSTGGQSTDTQYF.

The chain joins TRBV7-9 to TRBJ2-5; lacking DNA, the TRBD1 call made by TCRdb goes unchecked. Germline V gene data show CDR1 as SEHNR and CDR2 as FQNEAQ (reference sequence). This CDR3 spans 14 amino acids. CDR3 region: CASSLTGPQETQYF.

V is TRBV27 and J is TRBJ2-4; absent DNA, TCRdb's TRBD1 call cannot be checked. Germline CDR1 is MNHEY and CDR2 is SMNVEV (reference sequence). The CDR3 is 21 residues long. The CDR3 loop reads CASSKGLTGTGGFLAKNIQYF.